What follows are 5 T cell receptor beta chains derived from one specimen sequenced in a study of blood T cell repertoires in COVID-19 (TCRdb year 2020). Receptors were amplified or captured by the immunoSEQ multiplex PCR assay. Drawn from immuneACCESS, this table holds only the in-frame rearrangements with V and J called that TCRdb kept. Clones are partly lost; checked studies trace under half to an unresolved V gene and leave the rest unexplained. The sample table shows tens of thousands of clones, and about 87% are seen once. The ten largest clones represent roughly 3.9% of the sample. What was sequenced was peripheral blood. These receptor sequences come from a human donor in a cohort sampled during active COVID-19.

In nucleotides, the CDR3 is TGTGCCAGCAGTCCCGGGACAGGGCCAAGGAATTCACCCCTCCACTTT. It encodes CASSPGTGPRNSPLHF. The chain links TRBV6-2 or TRBV6-3 to TRBJ1-6, with 9 positions matching TRBD1. V lost 5 bases to trimming and J lost 7 bases; unmatched junction nucleotides: 9. The germline V gene has CDR1 MNHEY and CDR2 SVGEGT. CDR3 length equals 16 residues.

This clone showed up just a few times. The chain has TRBV7-2 and TRBJ1-2, with 8 nucleotides matching TRBD1. This CDR3 contains 14 residues. Germline CDR1 SGHTA, CDR2 FQGNSA. The V segment lost 6 bases and the J segment 5 bases; nucleotides outside the gene matches: 8. CDR3 in DNA: TGTGCCAGCAGTTCCGACAGGGGACCATATGGCTACACCTTC. Protein: CASSSDRGPYGYTF.

This chain uses TRBV7-3 with TRBJ2-1; 14 bases map to TRBD2. Per the germline V gene, CDR1 is SGHTA and CDR2 is FQGTGA. Germline trimming cut 4 bases from V and 8 bases from J; bases unmatched to any gene: 7. This CDR3 spans 16 amino acids. The CDR3 nucleotides are TGTGCCAGCAGCTCCCAGACTAGCGGGAGGGCCTATGAGCAGTTCTTC. Its translation is CASSSQTSGRAYEQFF.

The rearrangement links TRBV2 to TRBJ2-7, with 7 bases fitting TRBD2. Per germline, CDR1 SNHLY and CDR2 FYNNEI. The CDR3 consists of 17 residues. V was clipped by 5 bases and J by 6 bases; unmatched bases: 19. The CDR3 DNA reads TGTGCCAGCAGTAAGGGTTTGAGGGCGGGAAGCGGGACCGAGCAGTACTTC. It encodes CASSKGLRAGSGTEQYF.

The chain employs TRBV23-1 and TRBJ2-1; TRBD1 aligns across 10 bases. TRBV23-1 qualifies as an ORF whose function is uncertain. Trimming cost V 0 bases and J 6 bases; bases outside gene matches: 11. CDR3 length: 18 amino acids. CDR3 in DNA: TGCGCCAGCAGTCAATCTAGATACCGGGACAGGGGAAGCAATGAGCAGTTCTTC. This encodes CASSQSRYRDRGSNEQFF.